What follows is one T cell receptor beta chain and its context. Its specificity is not known. This sample is part of a study of CD8 T cells in Susac syndrome. Study-wide findings and caveats: The study recognized that its TCR sequencing and HLA analysis covered a relatively small number of individuals.

It was with random hexamers that about 0.45 to 1 ug RNA was reverse transcribed. One entry per CDR3 protein, called by TCRdb with MiXCR from the immunoSEQ multiplex PCR reads. The sample lists 150,000 to 250,000 distinct CDR3 sequences, 90% to 95% occurring once. TEMRA cells were FACS-enriched, and CD8+ and CD4+ T cells were isolated negatively. The ends were cut back, 1 base at V and 6 bases at J, with 16 bases in the middle. CDR3 size: 15 residues. The chain joins TRBV12-3 or TRBV12-4 to TRBJ2-7; possibly TRBD2 for D (6 bases). The origin of this receptor is a human donor with multiple sclerosis. The specimen sequenced was CD4+ T cells from PBMCs. Here the CDR3 DNA reads TGTGCCAGCAGTTTAGACGGGAGTTCAATCGGCGAGCAGTACTTC. Residues: CASSLDGSSIGEQYF.